These 2 T cell receptor beta chains originate from one sample sequenced in a study of blood T cell repertoires in COVID-19. Only in-frame clones appear in the TCRdb table, and some are missing; sequencing was by immunoSEQ multiplex PCR. The sample holds roughly 300,000 clones; roughly 87% are singletons and the top ten take 1%. What was sequenced was PBMCs or T cells enriched from blood (not recorded which). These receptors were obtained from a woman aged 30 to 39 who had recovered from COVID-19.

The V call is TRBV4-3, the J call TRBJ2-5, with TRBD1 matching over 9 bases. There are 16 residues in the CDR3. With 0 bases clipped from V and 5 bases from J, the junction kept 7 bases outside the gene matches. CDR1 is LGHNA, CDR2 YSLEER, per germline. The CDR3 protein is CASSQDRTGVWETQYF. The CDR3 DNA reads as TGCGCCAGCAGCCAAGACAGGACAGGGGTATGGGAGACCCAGTACTTC.

This chain links TRBV28 with TRBJ1-6; D might be TRBD1 (5 bases). The CDR3 has 16 amino acids. Between the trimmed V and J ends, which lost 2 bases and 6 bases, there was a span of 14 bases. From germline, CDR1 is MDHEN and CDR2 SYDVKM. This chain's CDR3 is CASSLGGAGLNSPLHF. The CDR3 DNA follows: TGTGCCAGCAGTTTAGGAGGGGCAGGACTTAATTCACCCCTCCACTTT.